This T cell receptor beta chain was observed in a study of T cells in Graves' hyperthyroidism and ophthalmopathy. Overall study results and limits: Ophthalmopathy was model-predicted a median about 6.7 months pre-onset.

The CDR3 is 15 amino acids. V was clipped by 3 bases and J by 4 bases; unmatched bases: 5. The germline V gene has CDR1 MDHEN and CDR2 SYDVKM. From RNA transcripts, TCR beta CDR3 regions were amplified. In the first-round RT-PCR of the TCR CDR3, the HTBI primer set was used. TCRdb re-derived calls from the multiplex PCR reads in MiXCR, one entry per CDR3 protein. The sample carries roughly 700,000 distinct CDR3 sequences, roughly 17% recorded once. A word on this clonotype: Its cognate antigen is unknown.

This sequence was found in a middle-aged man with Graves' hyperthyroidism. This chain uses TRBV28 with TRBJ1-4; the match to TRBD1 covers 7 bases. The sample was blood. Here the CDR3 reads CASSFWGQFNEKLFF. In nucleotides, the CDR3 is TGTGCCAGCAGTTTCTGGGGACAGTTTAATGAAAAACTGTTTTTT.